What follows describes a single TCR beta chain. This clone has only a few counts. What this receptor recognizes is not known. Base qualities were left out, and no much larger clone turns up one base away. This entry belongs to a study of blood T cell repertoires in COVID-19 (dated by TCRdb to the early 2020s). About the full investigation: Collaborator samples came from the United States, Italy and Spain and covered acute and convalescent phases of COVID-19. The repertoires were released in a freely available public database intended as a resource for research on the immune response to SARS-CoV-2. Samples were obtained from the ongoing ImmuneRACE study (first 160 participants) and from 1,254 subjects provided by 6 global collaborators. Deeply sampled blood TCRbeta repertoires from subjects exposed to, actively infected with, or recovered from COVID-19 were included in the dataset. HLA class I and class II types, where available, came from metadata supplied by the sample provider rather than from assay-based typing. Sample metadata almost always included a de-identified subject ID, COVID-19 status, age in years and sex. The prospective study material was composed of cDNA or gDNA derived from T cells, B-cell-depleted T cells, or PBMCs. The study at large found these results: The amount of clinical and demographic metadata varied by source and participant and was provided uncurated.

From the cysteine up to the phenylalanine, the CDR3 has a length of 15 residues. Solely the CDR3 DNA is kept, with 45 bases framed from the first base. Per the germline V gene, MNHEY is the CDR1 and SVGAGI is the CDR2. V and J are trimmed by 6 bases and 6 bases, and the gene matches miss 5 bases of the junction. Collaborating institutions collected whole blood in K2EDTA tubes following their own protocols. For TCRbeta analysis, collaborators shipped samples as frozen whole blood, isolated PBMCs, or DNA extracted from either of those sample types. TCRbeta CDR3 regions were amplified from genomic DNA by means of the immunoSEQ Assay, a bias-controlled multiplex PCR. Turning to the authors' computational methods: Within the assay, amplification of reference gene primers was used to estimate how many nucleated cells each sample contained. Sequence reads were collapsed and filtered to measure the absolute abundance of every unique TCRbeta CDR3 rearrangement. For each sample, productive Simpson clonality was calculated by taking the square root of Simpson's diversity index across productive rearrangements. The table was pulled from immuneACCESS by TCRdb, which kept in-frame rearrangements only. Such tables lose some clones; where checked, under half of the loss comes from unresolved V genes, and the rest has no known cause. The DNA gave D and trimming, while V, J and clone size come from that table. This sample gives roughly 14,000 clones in total; approximately 73% of them show up just once. Roughly 20% of the sample is taken by the ten largest.

The rearranged chain carries TRBV6-5 and TRBJ2-2, with TRBD1 matching 12 junction bases. The sequence was collected from a boy aged 2 to 10 with active or convalescent COVID-19. Sequenced sample: peripheral blood. The DNA sequence follows: TGTGCCAGCAGAGGGACAGGGGGCAGGGCCGGGGAGCTGTTTTTT. Its amino acids are CASRGTGGRAGELFF.